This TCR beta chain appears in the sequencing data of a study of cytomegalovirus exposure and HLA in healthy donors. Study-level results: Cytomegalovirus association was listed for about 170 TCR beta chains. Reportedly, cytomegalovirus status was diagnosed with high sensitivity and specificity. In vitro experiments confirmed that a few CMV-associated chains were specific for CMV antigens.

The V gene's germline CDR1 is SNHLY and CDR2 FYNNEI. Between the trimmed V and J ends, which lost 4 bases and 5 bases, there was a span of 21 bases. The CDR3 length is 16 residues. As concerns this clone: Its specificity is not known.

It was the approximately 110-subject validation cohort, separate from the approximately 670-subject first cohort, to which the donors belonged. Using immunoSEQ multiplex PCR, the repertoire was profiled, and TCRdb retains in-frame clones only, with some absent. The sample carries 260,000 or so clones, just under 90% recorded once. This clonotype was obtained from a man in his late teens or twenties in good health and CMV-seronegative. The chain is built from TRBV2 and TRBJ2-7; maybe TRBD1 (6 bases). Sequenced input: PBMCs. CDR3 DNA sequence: TGTGCCAGCAGTGGATCTAGCTGGACAGTTAATGACGAGCAGTACTTC. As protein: CASSGSSWTVNDEQYF.